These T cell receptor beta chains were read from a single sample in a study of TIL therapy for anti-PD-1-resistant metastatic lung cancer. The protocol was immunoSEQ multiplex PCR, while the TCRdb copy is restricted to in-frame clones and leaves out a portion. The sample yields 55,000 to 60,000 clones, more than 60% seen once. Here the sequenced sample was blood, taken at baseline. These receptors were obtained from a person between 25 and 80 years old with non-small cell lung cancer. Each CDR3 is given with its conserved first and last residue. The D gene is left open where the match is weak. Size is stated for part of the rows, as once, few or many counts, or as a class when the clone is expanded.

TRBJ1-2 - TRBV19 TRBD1 TGTGCCAGTAGTCCAAGGACAGGGAGCGGCTACACCTTC CASSPRTGSGYTF
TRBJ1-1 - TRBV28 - TGTGCCAGCAGTTTAGGGGGGTCTGAAGCTTTCTTT CASSLGGSEAFF
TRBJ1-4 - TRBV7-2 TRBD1 TGTGCCAGCAGCGGGTTGACAGGGGGCGGTTTTGAAAAACTGTTTTTT CASSGLTGGGFEKLFF
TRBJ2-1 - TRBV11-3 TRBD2 TGTGCCAGCAGCCTGGGACTAGCGGACGATGAGCAGTTCTTC CASSLGLADDEQFF
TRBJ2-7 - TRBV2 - TGTGCCAGCAGTATCCGGACCGAGCAGTACTTC CASSIRTEQYF
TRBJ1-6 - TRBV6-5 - TGTGCCAGCAGTTACGCCGGGGGATTATATAATTCACCCCTCCACTTT CASSYAGGLYNSPLHF
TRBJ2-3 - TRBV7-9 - TGTGCCACCCTTAGACCGTGGTGGGGGGCCGATAGCACAGATACGCAGTATTTT CATLRPWWGADSTDTQYF
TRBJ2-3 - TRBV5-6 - TGTGCCAGCAGCTTGGAGGCCGGCACAGATACGCAGTATTTT CASSLEAGTDTQYF
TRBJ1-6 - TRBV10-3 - TGTGCCATCAGTGATCCGAGCTCCTATAATTCACCCCTCCACTTT CAISDPSSYNSPLHF
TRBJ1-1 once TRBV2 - TGTGCCAGCACCTCACTCATGAACACTGAAGCTTTCTTT CASTSLMNTEAFF
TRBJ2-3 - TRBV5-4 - TGTGCCAGCAGCTCGGAAGGGGGATTCTCCGGCACATCATCCACAGATACGCAGTATTTT CASSSEGGFSGTSSTDTQYF
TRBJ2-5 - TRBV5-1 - TGCGCCAGCAGCCCGGCAGTCCAAGAGACCCAGTACTTC CASSPAVQETQYF
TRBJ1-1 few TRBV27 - TGTGCCAGCAGTTTTCAGGGAGGAAACACTGAAGCTTTCTTT CASSFQGGNTEAFF
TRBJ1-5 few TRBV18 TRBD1 TGTGCCAGCTCACAAATGACAGGGGACGGCAATCAGCCCCAGCATTTT CASSQMTGDGNQPQHF
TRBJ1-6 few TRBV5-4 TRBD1 TGTGCCAGCAGCTTGCAACAGGGGGCAGGTTCACCCCTCCACTTT CASSLQQGAGSPLHF
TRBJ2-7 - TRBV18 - TGTGCCAGCTCACCAAGTACGGGGCTGGGGGAGCAGTACTTC CASSPSTGLGEQYF
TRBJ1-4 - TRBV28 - TGTGCCAGCAGTTCTCCGGGGGGATCAACTAATGAAAAACTGTTTTTT CASSSPGGSTNEKLFF
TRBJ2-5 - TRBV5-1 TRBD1 TGCGCCAGCAGCTTGGCTGGGACAGGGGGTCAAGAGACCCAGTACTTC CASSLAGTGGQETQYF
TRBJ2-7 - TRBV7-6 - TGTGCCAGCAGCTTAGATCTACAGGGAACATCCTACGAGCAGTACTTC CASSLDLQGTSYEQYF
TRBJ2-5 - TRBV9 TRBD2 TGTGCCAGCAGCGCGGTCCTAGCGGGGTTGGAGACCCAGTACTTC CASSAVLAGLETQYF
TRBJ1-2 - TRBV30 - TGTGCCTGGAGTGTACTGACAGTAGAGTACTATGGCTACACCTTC CAWSVLTVEYYGYTF
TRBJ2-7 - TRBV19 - TGTGCCAGTAGTGGAGCCCCAGGTTACGAGCAGTACTTC CASSGAPGYEQYF
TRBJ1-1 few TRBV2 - TGTGCCAGCAGTGAAGAGTCAGGGATAGGGACTGAAGCTTTCTTT CASSEESGIGTEAFF
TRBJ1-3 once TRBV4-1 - TGCGCCAGCAGCCAAATTGGAATCTCTGGAAACACCATATATTTT CASSQIGISGNTIYF
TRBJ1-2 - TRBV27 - TGTGCCAGCAGTTTCCTCCCAGGGAGGAATGGCTACACCTTC CASSFLPGRNGYTF
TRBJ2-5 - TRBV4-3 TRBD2 TGCGCCAGCAGCCAGGGGACTAGCGGGGCGAGAGAGACCCAGTACTTC CASSQGTSGARETQYF
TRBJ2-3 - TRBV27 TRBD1 TGTGCCAGCAGGGGAGCCGGGACAGGGCGATCAGATACGCAGTATTTT CASRGAGTGRSDTQYF
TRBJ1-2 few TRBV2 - TGTGCCAGCAGTGGTCGACAGGCCCCAGGCTATGGCTACACCTTC CASSGRQAPGYGYTF
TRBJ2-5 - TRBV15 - TGTGCCACCAGCAGAGATCCGGGGCAAGAGACCCAGTACTTC CATSRDPGQETQYF
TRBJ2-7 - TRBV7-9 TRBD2 TGTGCCAGCAACCGAGCGGGAGGGACTTACGAGCAGTACTTC CASNRAGGTYEQYF
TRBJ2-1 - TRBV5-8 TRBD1 TGTGCCAGCAGCTCAAGGGCAGGGGGAAATGAGCAGTTCTTC CASSSRAGGNEQFF
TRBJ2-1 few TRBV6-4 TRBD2 TGTGCCAGCAGCCCCCAGGGGCTAGCGGGAGGAATTGGCTCCTACAATGAGCAGTTCTTC CASSPQGLAGGIGSYNEQFF
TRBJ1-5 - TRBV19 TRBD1 TGTGCCAGTACTCCGGACAGGGGGATTCAGCCCCAGCATTTT CASTPDRGIQPQHF
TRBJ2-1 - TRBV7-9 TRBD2 TGTGCCAGCAGCCTGCAAACTAGCGGGAGGATCTACAATGAGCAGTTCTTC CASSLQTSGRIYNEQFF
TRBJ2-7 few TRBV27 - TGTGCCAGCAGTTCCATATTTGGTGTATCCTCCTACGAGCAGTACTTC CASSSIFGVSSYEQYF
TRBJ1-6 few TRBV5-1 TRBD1 TGCGCCAGCAGCGCCGGGACAGGGAGTTCACCCCTCCACTTT CASSAGTGSSPLHF
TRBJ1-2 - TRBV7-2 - TGTGCCAGCAGCTTAGCAACTTACGGCTACACCTTC CASSLATYGYTF
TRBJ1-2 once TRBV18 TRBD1 TGTGCCAGCTCACCAGGGGGGACAGCTTCAAACTATGGCTACACCTTC CASSPGGTASNYGYTF
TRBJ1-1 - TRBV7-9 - TGTGCCAGCAGTAGAGAGGGGAATCAGAACACTGAAGCTTTCTTT CASSREGNQNTEAFF
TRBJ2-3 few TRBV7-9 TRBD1 TGTGCCAGCAGCTTATACCAGGGGGTAGATACGCAGTATTTT CASSLYQGVDTQYF
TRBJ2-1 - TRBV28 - TGTGCCAGCAGTCGCCGGGTTGGAGGCTACAATGAGCAGTTCTTC CASSRRVGGYNEQFF
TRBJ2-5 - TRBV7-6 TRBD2 TGTGCCAGCAGCCCGGGGACTAACCAAGAGACCCAGTACTTC CASSPGTNQETQYF